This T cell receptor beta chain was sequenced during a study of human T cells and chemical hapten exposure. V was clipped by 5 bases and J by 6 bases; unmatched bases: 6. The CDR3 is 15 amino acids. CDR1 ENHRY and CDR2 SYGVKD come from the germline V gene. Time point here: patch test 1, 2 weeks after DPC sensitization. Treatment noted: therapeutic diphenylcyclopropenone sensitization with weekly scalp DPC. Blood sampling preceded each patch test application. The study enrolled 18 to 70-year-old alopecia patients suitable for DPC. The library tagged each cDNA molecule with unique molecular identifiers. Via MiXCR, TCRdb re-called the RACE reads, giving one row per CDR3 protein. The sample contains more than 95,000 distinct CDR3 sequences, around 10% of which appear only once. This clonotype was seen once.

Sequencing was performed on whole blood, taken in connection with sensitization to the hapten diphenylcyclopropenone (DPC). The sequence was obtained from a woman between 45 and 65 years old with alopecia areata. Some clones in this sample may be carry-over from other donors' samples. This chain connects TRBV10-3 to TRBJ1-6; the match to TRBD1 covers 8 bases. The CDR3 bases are TGTGCCATCAGTTGGACAGGGCCGGGTAATTCACCCCTCCACTTT. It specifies CAISWTGPGNSPLHF.